This is a list of T cell receptor beta chains from one sample in a study of CD8 T cell repertoires and HIV-1 epitope variants. The repertoire was sequenced with immunoSEQ multiplex PCR; TCRdb's copy has only in-frame clones and lacks some. Counted here are 4,500 to 6,500 clones, approximately 66% occurring once; the ten biggest clones make up about two fifths. These receptors' targets are unknown. The sequenced material came from cultured CD8+ T cells derived from PBMCs. All receptors come from a male donor with HIV. Both conserved end residues are part of each CDR3. The order of the fields is V gene, CDR3 protein.

>TRBV30
CAWSVEGQETQYF
>TRBV5-4
CASSLSAGAPDTQYF
>TRBV6-6
CASSYSLGDYGYTF
>TRBV6-1
CATSGGVRNQPQHF
>TRBV28
CASSSLFTGFHRNTEAFF
>TRBV11-2
CASSLWNTEAFF
>TRBV27
CASSLGRNYEQYF
>TRBV27
CASSPQNSPLHF
>TRBV5-6
CASSWALNTEAFF
>TRBV7-3
CASSPAGVGTEAFF
>TRBV18
CASSPNGAKEEPQHF
>TRBV5-1
CASSLSSGFADSYEQYF
>TRBV11-2
CASSGEEFGGRIIIF
>TRBV6-1
CASSGQAANYGYTF
>TRBV4-2
CASSQGRGDEQFF
>TRBV5-6
CASSRGSSYEQYF
>TRBV4-1
CASSQDQGEETQYF
>TRBV10-3
CAISESLLADEQYF
>TRBV7-7
CASSLDMSSYNEQFF
>TRBV7-6
CASSLFGGVSYNEQFF
>TRBV20-1
CSAREPNSEFF
>TRBV6-1
CASSPDRTPYNEQFF
>TRBV27
CASSLWVADTEAFF
>TRBV30
CAWRDFGQGDPEAFF
>TRBV7-3
CASSPTLAGGGDTQYF
>TRBV28
CASSPSDEQYF
>TRBV2
CASSEDTEEETQYF
>TRBV7-6
CASSLAPGYEQYF
>TRBV4-3
CASSQDLAGEETQYF
>TRBV12-5
CASAADADYGYTF
>TRBV28
CASELNTEAFF
>TRBV19
CASSIDVTGTMNTEAFF
>TRBV5-4
CASSPGQGVDYGYTF
>TRBV27
CASSLDRGTDTQYF
>TRBV6-4
CASSEARSDEQFF
>TRBV9
CASSEQDTGELFF
>TRBV2
CASAETEAFF
>TRBV2
CASSDDTGLNNEKLFF
>TRBV7-2
CASRPSVGYNEQFF
>TRBV4-3
CASSQDPSGGAETQYF
>TRBV28
CASSSPLGGETQYF
>TRBV7-9
CASSPTGSYGYTF
>TRBV7-2
CASSFFLGNEQFF
>TRBV5-6
CASSLGTTKSSGNTIYF
>TRBV4-2
CASSQGGPGQLNTEAFF
>TRBV11-2
CASSQPGQQETQYF
>TRBV28
CASRGPSGANVLTF
>TRBV7-2
CASSPGQGNTDTQYF
>TRBV10-3
CAISDIGGPHEQYF
>TRBV7-9
CASSPTDSTYEQYF
>TRBV11-2
CASSLGQYNEQFF
>TRBV10-3
CAISDGTGLGTEAFF
>TRBV19
CASSISSGTGNEQFF
>TRBV16
CASSHSGAVNYGYTF
>TRBV10-3
CAISGVLASTGELFF